The 19 T cell receptor beta chains reported below all come from one sample, sequenced in a study of CD4 T cells in relation to SARS-CoV-2 and coronaviruses. These receptors have no identified antigens. Sequencing was performed with immunoSEQ multiplex PCR; in TCRdb, only in-frame clones are kept and a portion is missing. The sample lists some 30,000 clones, over 60% seen once, with around 3% in the top ten. Sequencing was performed on memory CD4+ T cells from PBMCs, cultured in vitro. The receptors here all came from an adult with COVID-19.

The chain joins TRBV2 to TRBJ1-5, with D possibly TRBD1 on 5 matching bases. CDR1 and CDR2 from the germline V gene are SNHLY and FYNNEI. Trimming removed 3 bases from V and 6 bases from J, with 12 bases in between. This CDR3 is 14 amino acids long. This chain's CDR3 is CASSEVRDGQPQHF. The DNA for the CDR3 is TGTGCCAGCAGTGAGGTTAGGGACGGTCAGCCCCAGCATTTT.

The CDR3 bases are TGTGCCAGCAGCGCATGGACGACCGGGGAGCTGTTTTTT. Protein sequence: CASSAWTTGELFF. This chain links TRBV9 with TRBJ2-2; D not resolved. V lost 3 bases to trimming and J lost 5 bases, with 8 bases between them. Germline V gene sequence: CDR1 SGDLS, CDR2 YYNGEE. There are 13 residues in the CDR3.

CDR3 sequence (DNA): TGTGCCAGCAGCCAATTTTCTAGCGGGAGGCGGAATGAGCAGTTCTTC. Its translation is CASSQFSSGRRNEQFF. The chain combines TRBV7-8 with TRBJ2-1, with TRBD2 matching 11 bases. Germline assignment: CDR1 SGHVS and CDR2 FQNEAQ. The J segment lost 7 bases and the V segment lost 5 bases, leaving 10 bases of the junction unmatched. The CDR3 has 16 residues.

The gene calls are TRBV19 and TRBJ2-5, with D uncertain. CDR3 length: 16 residues. Trimming took 1 base from V and 0 from J, leaving 12 bases between them. Germline CDR1 LNHDA, CDR2 SQIVND (reference sequence). The CDR3 region is CASSIAFSENQETQYF. The CDR3 DNA reads TGTGCCAGTAGTATAGCATTCAGCGAAAACCAAGAGACCCAGTACTTC.

The rearrangement uses TRBV14 and TRBJ1-1, with 8 positions matching TRBD1. Germline V lookup: CDR1 SGHDN, CDR2 FVKESK. Trimming at V came to 5 bases and at J to 5 bases, leaving 4 bases not matched to a gene. The CDR3 contains 13 residues. For the CDR3, the DNA is TGTGCCAGCAGCGTGGACAGGGCGACTGAAGCTTTCTTT. Translated: CASSVDRATEAFF.

V usage is TRBV28 and J usage is TRBJ2-7; maybe TRBD1 (5 bases). Trimming shortened V by 10 bases and J by 6 bases, and 19 bases separated the two germline ends. Germline V lookup: CDR1 MDHEN, CDR2 SYDVKM. The CDR3 has 13 amino acids. The CDR3 protein is CATRGQGTIEQYF. In nucleotides, the CDR3 is TGTGCCACCCGCGGCCAGGGCACCATCGAGCAGTACTTC.

This chain joins TRBV19 and TRBJ2-1; the D call may be TRBD1 or TRBD2 (6 bases each). CDR1 is LNHDA, CDR2 SQIVND, per germline (reference sequence). CDR3 length: 13 residues. CDR3 sequence (DNA): TGTGCGACACAAGGGGGGTGGGGGAATGAGCAGTTCTTC. Translating gives CATQGGWGNEQFF.

The chain employs TRBV10-3 and TRBJ2-7, with D possibly TRBD1 on 8 matching bases. CDR1 is ENHRY and CDR2 is SYGVKD in the germline V gene. With 4 bases removed from V and 3 bases from J, the gap between germline ends came to 13 bases. CDR3 length: 14 amino acids. As DNA, the CDR3 is TGTGCCATCAGTGCGGGAGGACAGGGCTACGAGCAGTACTTC. Its translation is CAISAGGQGYEQYF.

This chain connects TRBV5-1 to TRBJ1-6; D unclear. The germline V gene has CDR1 SGHRS and CDR2 YFSETQ. The CDR3 has 14 amino acids. V was clipped by 3 bases and J by 5 bases, with 9 bases between them. This chain's CDR3 is CASSWTVNNSPLHF. The DNA of the CDR3 is TGCGCCAGCAGCTGGACGGTGAATAATTCACCCCTCCACTTT.

This clone was found once. The CDR3 DNA is TGTGCCAGCAGCCCCCACCCCTTGGACGGGCGAGCTTTCTTT. Amino acids: CASSPHPLDGRAFF. The chain links TRBV28 to TRBJ1-1; D is unresolved. Germline V gene data show CDR1 as MDHEN and CDR2 as SYDVKM. Trimming left V 6 bases short and J 10 bases short, with 21 bases between. The CDR3 has 14 amino acids.

This clone was seen only a few times. The chain uses TRBV9 and TRBJ1-5; D gene ambiguous. V lost 0 bases and J lost 0, with 7 bases in between. The germline V gene has CDR1 SGDLS and CDR2 YYNGEE. The CDR3 sequence is 15 residues long. The CDR3 reads CASSVEPDSNQPQHF. CDR3 in DNA: TGTGCCAGCAGCGTAGAACCGGATAGCAATCAGCCCCAGCATTTT.

The CDR3 DNA is TGTGCCTGGACCGTAGGGGGAGCTGACTACAATGAGCAGTTCTTC. Encoded protein: CAWTVGGADYNEQFF. The chain carries TRBV30 and TRBJ2-1, with a tentative D call TRBD1 (6 bases). CDR1 and CDR2 (germline): GTSNPN, SVGIG (reference sequence). The CDR3 sequence is 15 residues long. Trimming stripped 4 bases from V and 3 bases from J, with 16 bases between.

The CDR3 reads CASSSHLYNEQFF. In DNA form, the CDR3 reads TGTGCCAGTAGTAGTCACCTTTACAATGAGCAGTTCTTC. This rearrangement joins TRBV19 to TRBJ2-1, with D unclear. CDR1 LNHDA and CDR2 SQIVND come from the germline V gene (reference sequence). V gave up 4 bases and J gave up 4 bases, with 8 bases separating them. CDR3 length: 13 residues.

V gene TRBV7-9 combines with J gene TRBJ1-4, with a tentative D call TRBD1 (5 bases). Germline V gene sequence: CDR1 SEHNR, CDR2 FQNEAQ (reference sequence). The CDR3 length is 15 residues. With 5 bases removed from V and 2 bases from J, the gap between germline ends came to 12 bases. CDR3 DNA: TGTGCCAGCAGCCCCCAAGGGGCGACTAATGAAAAACTGTTTTTT. This encodes CASSPQGATNEKLFF.

The genes are TRBV6-4 and TRBJ2-4; 9 nucleotides agree with TRBD2. Germline V gene sequence: CDR1 MRHNA, CDR2 SNTAGT. CDR3 length: 16 amino acids. V was clipped by 6 bases and J by 7 bases; unmatched bases: 13. The CDR3 DNA follows: TGTGCCAGCAGCCCCGGGGGTCTAGCGGGAAGGAACATTCAGTACTTC. Its protein product is CASSPGGLAGRNIQYF.

The gene calls are TRBV27 and TRBJ1-5; tentatively, D is TRBD1 (5 bases). Trimming stripped 3 bases from V and 11 bases from J, with 11 bases between. This CDR3 has 12 residues. Germline values: CDR1 MNHEY, CDR2 SMNVEV (reference sequence). CDR3 sequence reads: CASSFIGGTQHF. CDR3 coding DNA: TGTGCCAGCAGTTTTATCGGGGGGACCCAGCATTTT.

CDR3 region: CASSPLENTGELFF. CDR3 in DNA: TGTGCCAGCAGTCCCCTAGAGAACACCGGGGAGCTGTTTTTT. The V call is TRBV6-2 or TRBV6-3, the J call TRBJ2-2; D not certain. Germline CDR1 is MNHEY and CDR2 is SVGEGT. With 5 bases removed from V and 1 base from J, the gap between germline ends came to 8 bases. The CDR3 runs to 14 residues.

The rearrangement uses TRBV2 and TRBJ2-2; D ambiguous. There are 15 residues in the CDR3. The V gene lost 3 bases and the J gene lost 0 bases, with 8 bases spanning the gap. Germline CDR1 SNHLY, CDR2 FYNNEI. CDR3 amino acids: CASSETATNTGELFF. The CDR3 nucleotides read TGTGCCAGCAGTGAGACGGCCACGAACACCGGGGAGCTGTTTTTT.

This chain links TRBV27 with TRBJ1-2; D may be TRBD1 (5 bases). Germline V CDR1 and CDR2: MNHEY, SMNVEV (reference sequence). There are 13 residues in the CDR3. V dropped 4 bases and J dropped 4 bases, with 10 bases sitting between them. The CDR3 here is CASSSQGFYGYTF. CDR3 sequence (DNA): TGTGCCAGCAGTTCCCAGGGCTTCTATGGCTACACCTTC.